A single sample gave rise to the 7 T cell receptor beta chains below, sequenced in a study of blood T cell repertoires in COVID-19 (dated by TCRdb to about 2020). The library was prepared using the immunoSEQ multiplex PCR assay. What TCRdb holds here is the immuneACCESS table cut down to in-frame rearrangements. Part of the clones is not present; checked against another copy, under half of the missing clones reflect an unresolved V gene, and the others are unexplained. For this sample the table gives fewer than 95,000 clones, of which around nine tenths were detected only once. Of the sample, roughly 4.8% is held by the ten largest clones. The sequencing sample was made of peripheral blood. These receptors were taken from a woman older than 75 with acute or convalescent COVID-19.

This chain connects TRBV2 to TRBJ1-2; no reliable D call. The CDR3 totals 14 residues. CDR1 and CDR2 from the germline V gene are SNHLY and FYNNEI. Trimming shortened V by 7 bases and J by 2 bases, and 14 bases separated the two germline ends. The CDR3 coding sequence is TGTGCCAGCACCGAACGGAGTCCCAACTATGGCTACACCTTC. Its translation is CASTERSPNYGYTF.

The V call is TRBV19, the J call TRBJ1-2, with D possibly being TRBD1 (5 bases). Germline V gene lookup returns CDR1 LNHDA and CDR2 SQIVND (reference sequence). Trimming left V 5 bases short and J 0 bases short, with 10 bases between. This CDR3 region has 14 residues. The CDR3 DNA reads as TGTGCCAGTAGTTCACGACAGACTAACTATGGCTACACCTTC. Residues: CASSSRQTNYGYTF.

The chain combines TRBV5-1 with TRBJ2-7, with TRBD1 matching 8 bases. The CDR3 contains 14 residues. Germline-derived CDR1 and CDR2 are SGHRS and YFSETQ. J lost 5 bases, V lost 3 bases, and 7 bases had no gene match. This CDR3 is CASSSDRASHEQYF. The CDR3 DNA sequence: TGCGCCAGCAGCTCGGACAGGGCTTCCCACGAGCAGTACTTC.

The chain uses TRBV19 and TRBJ1-2; TRBD1 matches at 7 bases. Germline CDR1 and CDR2: LNHDA and SQIVND (reference sequence). V dropped 4 bases and J dropped 3; count of bases not matched to a gene: 5. The CDR3 loop spans 14 amino acids. The CDR3 nucleotides read TGTGCCAGTAGTACGCCCGGACAGGACTATGGCTACACCTTC. Its translation: CASSTPGQDYGYTF.

Here the CDR3 DNA reads TGTGCCAGCAGCTTATCCGGGAGCGGGACAGATACGCAGTATTTT. Translating gives CASSLSGSGTDTQYF. This chain links TRBV11-2 with TRBJ2-3, with D tentatively TRBD2 (6 bases). Germline assignment: CDR1 SGHAT and CDR2 FQNNGV. Trimming took off 2 bases at V and 3 bases at J, with 12 bases between the two ends. CDR3 size: 15 residues.

The CDR3 protein is CASSISIRRGEAFF. The CDR3 coding sequence is TGTGCCAGTAGTATCAGTATTAGGAGGGGTGAAGCTTTCTTT. The chain is built from TRBV19 and TRBJ1-1, with a possible D match to TRBD1 (5 bases). The CDR3 sequence is 14 residues long. Germline V CDR1 and CDR2: LNHDA, SQIVND (reference sequence). V gave up 3 bases and J gave up 7 bases, with 15 bases separating them.

The rearrangement uses TRBV5-1 and TRBJ1-2; D ambiguous. The CDR3 has 13 residues. Germline loops: CDR1 SGHRS, CDR2 YFSETQ. V was clipped by 0 bases and J by 2 bases, with 5 bases between them. CDR3 DNA: TGCGCCAGCAGCTTGGACAAGAACTATGGCTACACCTTC. Translation: CASSLDKNYGYTF.